This T cell receptor beta chain was recorded in a study of blood T cell repertoires in COVID-19. In the study overall: Acute and convalescent COVID-19 samples came from the United States, Italy and Spain. Sources were T cells, B-cell-depleted T cells, or PBMCs; the material itself was cDNA or gDNA.

Seattle patient enrollment occurred during active infection, with longitudinal follow-up thereafter. The CDR3 covers 15 residues. Per germline, CDR1 SGDLS and CDR2 YYNGEE. J was trimmed by 8 bases and V by 4 bases; bases with no gene match: 11. In the original analysis: It was from reference gene primer amplification that nucleated cell counts were estimated. The repertoire was sequenced with immunoSEQ multiplex PCR; TCRdb's copy has only in-frame clones and lacks some. V, J and clone size are taken as reported in that table, and D and trimming were inferred from the DNA itself. The data show tens of thousands of clones, roughly four fifths seen once.

The sample comprised peripheral blood. This TCR was recovered from a man between 65 and 85 years old with COVID-19, enrolled during active disease. The chain couples TRBV9 to TRBJ1-4; 7 bases agree with TRBD1. CDR3 in amino acids: CASSPTGVRGEKLFF. The CDR3 DNA sequence: TGTGCCAGCAGCCCAACAGGGGTTAGAGGGGAAAAACTGTTTTTT.